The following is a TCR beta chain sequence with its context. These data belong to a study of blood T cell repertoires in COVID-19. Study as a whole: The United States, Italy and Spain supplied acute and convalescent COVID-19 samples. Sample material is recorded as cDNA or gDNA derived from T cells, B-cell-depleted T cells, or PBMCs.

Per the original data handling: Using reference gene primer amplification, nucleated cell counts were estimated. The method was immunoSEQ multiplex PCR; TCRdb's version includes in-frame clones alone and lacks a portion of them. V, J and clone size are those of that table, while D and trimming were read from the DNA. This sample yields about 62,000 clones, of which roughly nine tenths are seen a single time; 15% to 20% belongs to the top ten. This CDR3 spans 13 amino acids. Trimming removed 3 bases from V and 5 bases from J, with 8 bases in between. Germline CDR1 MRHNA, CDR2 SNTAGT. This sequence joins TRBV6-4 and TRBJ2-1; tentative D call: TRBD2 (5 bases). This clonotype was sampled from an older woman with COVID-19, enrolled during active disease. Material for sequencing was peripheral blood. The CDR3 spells CASSERVNNEQFF. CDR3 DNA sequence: TGTGCCAGCAGTGAGCGGGTCAACAATGAGCAGTTCTTC.